This is a list of T cell receptor beta chains from one sample in a study of blood T cell repertoires in COVID-19. Only in-frame clones appear in the TCRdb table, and some are missing; sequencing was by immunoSEQ multiplex PCR. The table lists approximately 90,000 clones, nearly 80% of them singletons. The sequenced sample consisted of peripheral blood. The receptors originated from a man between 65 and 85 years old with COVID-19, enrolled during active disease. Both conserved end residues are part of each CDR3.

J: TRBJ2-7; V: TRBV6-5; CDR3: CASSSSGRVYEQYF
J: TRBJ2-7; V: TRBV5-1; CDR3: CASSPWTGVSYEQYF
J: TRBJ2-1; V: TRBV19; CDR3: CASSFLRQGGHNEQFF
J: TRBJ2-1; V: TRBV5-1; CDR3: CASSQQTSGRASEQFF
J: TRBJ2-4; V: TRBV5-1; CDR3: CASSIGHRDDIQYF
J: TRBJ1-4; V: TRBV7-8; CDR3: CASSLALTLNEKLFF
J: TRBJ2-7; V: TRBV5-1; CDR3: CASSSRARGQGGAYEQYF
J: TRBJ2-3; V: TRBV7-6; CDR3: CASKEGASTDTQYF
J: TRBJ2-7; V: TRBV19; CDR3: CASSTGGQGKGSYEQYF
J: TRBJ2-3; V: TRBV2; CDR3: CASSDQPQFLAGGYADTQYF
J: TRBJ1-2; V: TRBV19; CDR3: CASSAQGNYGYTF
J: TRBJ2-7; V: TRBV21-1; CDR3: CASSYNEISIRKSGNSYEQYF
J: TRBJ2-1; V: TRBV4-1; CDR3: CASSQVGSYNEQFF
J: TRBJ1-6; V: TRBV4-1; CDR3: CASSQDWAGNSPLHF
J: TRBJ1-1; V: TRBV11-2; CDR3: CASSLRQVQQNTEAFF
J: TRBJ1-2; V: TRBV28; CDR3: CASSRYEGGRDGYTF
J: TRBJ2-3; V: TRBV3-1/TRBV3-2; CDR3: CASSGTTSGTDTQYF
J: TRBJ2-1; V: TRBV18; CDR3: CASSRTPGQAINEQFF
J: TRBJ2-7; V: TRBV4-2; CDR3: CASSQEVAGAPGEQYF